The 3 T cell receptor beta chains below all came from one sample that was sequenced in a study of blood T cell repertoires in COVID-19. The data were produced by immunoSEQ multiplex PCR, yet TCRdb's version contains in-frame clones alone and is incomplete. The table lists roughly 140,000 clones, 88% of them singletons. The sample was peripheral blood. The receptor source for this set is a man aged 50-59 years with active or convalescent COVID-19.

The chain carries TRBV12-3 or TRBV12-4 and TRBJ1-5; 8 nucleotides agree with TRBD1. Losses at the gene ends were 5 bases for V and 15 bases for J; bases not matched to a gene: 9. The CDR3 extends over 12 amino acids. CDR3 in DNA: TGTGCCAGCAGTCGCCCGGGACAGGCCCTGCATTTT. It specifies CASSRPGQALHF.

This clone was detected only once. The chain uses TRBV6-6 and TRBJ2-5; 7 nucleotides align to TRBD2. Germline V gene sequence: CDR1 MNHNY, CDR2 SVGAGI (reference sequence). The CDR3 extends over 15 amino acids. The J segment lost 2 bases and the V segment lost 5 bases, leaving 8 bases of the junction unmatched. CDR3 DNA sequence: TGTGCCAGCAGTCGATCCGGGAGGCCACAAGAGACCCAGTACTTC. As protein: CASSRSGRPQETQYF.

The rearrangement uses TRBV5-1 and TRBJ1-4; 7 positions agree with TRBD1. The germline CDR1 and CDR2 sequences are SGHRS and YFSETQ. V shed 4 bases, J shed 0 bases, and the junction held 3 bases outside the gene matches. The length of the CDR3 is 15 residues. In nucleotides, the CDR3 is TGCGCCAGCAGCCAGGGGGATGCAACTAATGAAAAACTGTTTTTT. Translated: CASSQGDATNEKLFF.